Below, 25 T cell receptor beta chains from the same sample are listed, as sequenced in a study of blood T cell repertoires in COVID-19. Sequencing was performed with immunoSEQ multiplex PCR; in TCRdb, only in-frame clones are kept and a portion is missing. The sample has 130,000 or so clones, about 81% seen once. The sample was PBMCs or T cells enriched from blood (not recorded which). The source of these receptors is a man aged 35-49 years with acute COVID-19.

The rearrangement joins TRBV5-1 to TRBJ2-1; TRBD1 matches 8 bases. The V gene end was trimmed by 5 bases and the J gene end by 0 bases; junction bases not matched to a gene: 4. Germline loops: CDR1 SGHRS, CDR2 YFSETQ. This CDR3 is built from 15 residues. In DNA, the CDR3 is TGCGCCAGCAGTCCCGGGACAGGCTCCTACAATGAGCAGTTCTTC. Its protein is CASSPGTGSYNEQFF.

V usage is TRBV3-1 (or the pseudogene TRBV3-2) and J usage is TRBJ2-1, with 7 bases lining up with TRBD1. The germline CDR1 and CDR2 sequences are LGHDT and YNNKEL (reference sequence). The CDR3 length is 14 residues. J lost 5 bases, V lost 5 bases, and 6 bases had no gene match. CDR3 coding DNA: TGTGCCAGCAGCTATACAGGGGTGCACAATGAGCAGTTCTTC. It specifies CASSYTGVHNEQFF.

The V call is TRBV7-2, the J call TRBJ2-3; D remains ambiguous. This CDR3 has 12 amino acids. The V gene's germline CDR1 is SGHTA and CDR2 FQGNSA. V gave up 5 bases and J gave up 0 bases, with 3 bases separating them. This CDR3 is CASSISTDTQYF. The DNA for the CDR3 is TGTGCCAGCAGCATAAGCACAGATACGCAGTATTTT.

CDR3 region: CASSPQQGEPQHF. The CDR3 bases are TGTGCCAGCAGCCCCCAACAGGGAGAGCCCCAGCATTTT. The rearrangement links TRBV12-3 or TRBV12-4 to TRBJ1-5; a possible D gene is TRBD1 (6 bases). This CDR3 has 13 amino acids. V was shortened by 6 bases and J by 8 bases, with 14 bases between the two germline ends.

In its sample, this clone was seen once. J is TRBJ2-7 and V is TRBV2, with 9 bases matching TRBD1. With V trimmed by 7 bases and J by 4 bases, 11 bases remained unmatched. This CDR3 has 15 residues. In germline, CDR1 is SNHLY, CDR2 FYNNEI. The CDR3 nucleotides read TGTGCCAGCAAGTCCTGGGACAGGGCATTTTACGAGCAGTACTTC. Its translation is CASKSWDRAFYEQYF.

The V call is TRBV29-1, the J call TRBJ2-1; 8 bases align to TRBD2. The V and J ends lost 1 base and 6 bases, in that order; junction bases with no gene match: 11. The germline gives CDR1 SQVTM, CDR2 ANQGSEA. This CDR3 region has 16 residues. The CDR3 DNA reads TGCAGCGTTGAAGGGGGGGCAGCGGGAGTTCCCAATGAGCAGTTCTTC. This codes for CSVEGGAAGVPNEQFF.

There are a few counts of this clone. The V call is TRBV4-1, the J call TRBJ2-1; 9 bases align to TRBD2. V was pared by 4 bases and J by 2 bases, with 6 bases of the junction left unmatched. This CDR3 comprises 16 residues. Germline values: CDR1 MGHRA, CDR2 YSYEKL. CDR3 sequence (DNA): TGCGCCAGCAGCCTAGATAAGCGGGAGGCCTACAATGAGCAGTTCTTC. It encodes CASSLDKREAYNEQFF.

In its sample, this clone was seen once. DNA of the CDR3: TGTGCCAGCAGCCCCCAACTAGCGGGAGGGTTGTCTCGACAAGAGACCCAGTACTTC. It yields the protein CASSPQLAGGLSRQETQYF. The chain recombines TRBV3-1 (or the pseudogene TRBV3-2) with TRBJ2-5; the match to TRBD2 covers 13 bases. Germline V CDR1 and CDR2: LGHDT, YNNKEL (reference sequence). V gave up 4 bases and J gave up 2 bases; unmatched junction bases: 13. This CDR3 spans 19 amino acids.

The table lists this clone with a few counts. CDR3 bases: TGTGCCACCAGACCCGGAGAGGAGGGGGCCACTGAAGCTTTCTTT. Its translation is CATRPGEEGATEAFF. The J gene is TRBJ1-1, the V gene TRBV24-1; TRBD1 aligns across 7 bases. This CDR3 comprises 15 residues. J lost 4 bases, V lost 7 bases, and 11 bases had no gene match. CDR1 and CDR2 (germline): KGHDR, SFDVKD.

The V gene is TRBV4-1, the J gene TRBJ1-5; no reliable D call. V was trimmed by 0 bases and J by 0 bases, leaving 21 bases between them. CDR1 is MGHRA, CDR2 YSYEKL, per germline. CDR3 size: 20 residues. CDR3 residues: CASSQDLFALRRHSNQPQHF. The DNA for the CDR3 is TGCGCCAGCAGCCAAGACCTATTTGCCCTACGACGACATAGCAATCAGCCCCAGCATTTT.

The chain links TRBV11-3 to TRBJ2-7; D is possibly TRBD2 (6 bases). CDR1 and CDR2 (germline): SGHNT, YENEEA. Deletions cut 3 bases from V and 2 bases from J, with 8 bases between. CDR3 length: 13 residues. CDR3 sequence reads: CASSLEGTYEQYF. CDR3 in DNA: TGTGCCAGCAGCTTGGAGGGGACCTACGAGCAGTACTTC.

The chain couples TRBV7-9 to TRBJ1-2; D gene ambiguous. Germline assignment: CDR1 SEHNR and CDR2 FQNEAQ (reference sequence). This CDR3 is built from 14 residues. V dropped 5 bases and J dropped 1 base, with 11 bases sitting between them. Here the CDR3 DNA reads TGTGCCAGCAGCCTAAGCCCAAATAACTATGGCTACACCTTC. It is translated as CASSLSPNNYGYTF.

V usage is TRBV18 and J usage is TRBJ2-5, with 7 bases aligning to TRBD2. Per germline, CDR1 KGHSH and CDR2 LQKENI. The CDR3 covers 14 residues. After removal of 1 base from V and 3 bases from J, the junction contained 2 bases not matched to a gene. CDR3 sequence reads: CASSPLGGEETQYF. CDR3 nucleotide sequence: TGTGCCAGCTCACCACTTGGGGGGGAAGAGACCCAGTACTTC.

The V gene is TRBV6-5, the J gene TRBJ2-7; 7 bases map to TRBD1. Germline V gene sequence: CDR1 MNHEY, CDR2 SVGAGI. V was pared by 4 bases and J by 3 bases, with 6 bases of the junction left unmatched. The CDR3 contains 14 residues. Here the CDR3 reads CASSFGTVFYEQYF. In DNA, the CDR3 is TGTGCCAGCAGTTTCGGGACAGTCTTCTACGAGCAGTACTTC.

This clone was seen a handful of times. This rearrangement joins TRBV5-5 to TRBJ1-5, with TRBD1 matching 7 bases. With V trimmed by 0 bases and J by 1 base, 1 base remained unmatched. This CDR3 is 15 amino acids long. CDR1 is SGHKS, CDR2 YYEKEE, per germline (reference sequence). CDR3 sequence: CASSLGRGSNQPQHF. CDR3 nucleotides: TGTGCCAGCAGCTTGGGCAGGGGGAGCAATCAGCCCCAGCATTTT. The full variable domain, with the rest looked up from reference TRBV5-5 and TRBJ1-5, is DAGVTQSPTHLIKTRGQQVTLRCSPISGHKSVSWYQQVLGQGPQFIFQYYEKEERGRGNFPDRFSARQFPNYSSELNVNALLLGDSALYLCASSLGRGSNQPQHFGDGTRLSIL.

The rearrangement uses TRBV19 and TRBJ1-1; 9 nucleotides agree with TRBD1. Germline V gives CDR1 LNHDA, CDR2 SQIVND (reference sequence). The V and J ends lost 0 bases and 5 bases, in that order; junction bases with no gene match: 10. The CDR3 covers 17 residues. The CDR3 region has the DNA TGTGCCAGTAGTATAGATCGGGGATCGGACAGGGGTACTGAAGCTTTCTTT. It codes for CASSIDRGSDRGTEAFF.

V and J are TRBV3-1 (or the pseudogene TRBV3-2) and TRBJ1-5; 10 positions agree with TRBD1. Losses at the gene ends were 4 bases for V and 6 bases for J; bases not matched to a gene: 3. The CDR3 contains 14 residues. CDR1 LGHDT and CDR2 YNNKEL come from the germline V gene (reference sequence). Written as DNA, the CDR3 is TGTGCCAGCAGCCCTGGGACAGGGGCTCAGCCCCAGCATTTT. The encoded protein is CASSPGTGAQPQHF.

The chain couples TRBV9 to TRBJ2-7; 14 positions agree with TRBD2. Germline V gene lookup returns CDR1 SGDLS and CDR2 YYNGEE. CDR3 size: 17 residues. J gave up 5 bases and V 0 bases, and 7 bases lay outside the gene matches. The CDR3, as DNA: TGTGCCAGCAGCGTAGAGGAGGGACTAGCGGGAGTGGACGAGCAGTACTTC. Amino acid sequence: CASSVEEGLAGVDEQYF. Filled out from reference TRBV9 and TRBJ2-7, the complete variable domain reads DSGVTQTPKHLITATGQRVTLRCSPRSGDLSVYWYQQSLDQGLQFLIQYYNGEERAKGNILERFSAQQFPDLHSELNLSSLELGDSALYFCASSVEEGLAGVDEQYFGPGTRLTVT.

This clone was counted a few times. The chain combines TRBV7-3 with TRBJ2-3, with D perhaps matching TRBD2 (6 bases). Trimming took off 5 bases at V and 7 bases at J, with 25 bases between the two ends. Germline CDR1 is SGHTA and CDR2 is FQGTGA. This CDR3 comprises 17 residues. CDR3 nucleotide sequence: TGTGCCAGCAGCCCGCAAGGAGGGAGTGGCACACAGAATACGCAGTATTTT. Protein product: CASSPQGGSGTQNTQYF. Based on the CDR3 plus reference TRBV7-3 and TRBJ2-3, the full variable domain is GAGVSQTPSNKVTEKGKYVELRCDPISGHTALYWYRQSLGQGPEFLIYFQGTGAADDSGLPNDRFFAVRPEGSVSTLKIQRTERGDSAVYLCASSPQGGSGTQNTQYFGPGTRLTVL.

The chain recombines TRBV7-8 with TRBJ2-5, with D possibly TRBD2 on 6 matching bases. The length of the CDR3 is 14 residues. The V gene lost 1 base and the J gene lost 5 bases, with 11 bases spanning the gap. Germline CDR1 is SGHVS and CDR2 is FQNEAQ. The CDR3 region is CASSLDRGRETQYF. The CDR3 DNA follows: TGTGCCAGCAGCTTAGACCGGGGGAGGGAGACCCAGTACTTC.

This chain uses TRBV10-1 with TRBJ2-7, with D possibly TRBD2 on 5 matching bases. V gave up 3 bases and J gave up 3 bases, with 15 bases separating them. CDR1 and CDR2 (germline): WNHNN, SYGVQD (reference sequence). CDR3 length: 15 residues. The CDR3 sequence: CASSDTGNSIYEQYF. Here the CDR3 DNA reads TGCGCCAGCAGTGATACGGGGAACTCAATCTACGAGCAGTACTTC.

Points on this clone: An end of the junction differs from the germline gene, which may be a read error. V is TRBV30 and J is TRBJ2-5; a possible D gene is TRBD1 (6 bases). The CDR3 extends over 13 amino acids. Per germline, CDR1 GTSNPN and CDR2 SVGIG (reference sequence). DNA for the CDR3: TGTGCCTGGAGTCAGGGGAACCAAAAGACCCAGTACTTC. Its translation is CAWSQGNQKTQYF. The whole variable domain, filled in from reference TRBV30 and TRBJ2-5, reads SQTIHQWPATLVQPVGSPLSLECTVEGTSNPNLYWYRQAAGRGLQLLFYSVGIGQISSEVPQNLSASRPQDRQFILSSKKLLLSDSGFYLCAWSQGNQKTQYFGPGTRLLVL.

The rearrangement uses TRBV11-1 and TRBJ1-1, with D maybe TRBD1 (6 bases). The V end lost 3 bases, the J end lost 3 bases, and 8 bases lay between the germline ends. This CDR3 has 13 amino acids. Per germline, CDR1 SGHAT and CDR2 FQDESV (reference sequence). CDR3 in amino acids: CASSFNRDTEAFF. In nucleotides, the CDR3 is TGTGCCAGCAGCTTCAACAGGGACACTGAAGCTTTCTTT. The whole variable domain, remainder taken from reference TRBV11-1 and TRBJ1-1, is EAEVAQSPRYKITEKSQAVAFWCDPISGHATLYWYRQILGQGPELLVQFQDESVVDDSQLPKDRFSAERLKGVDSTLKIQPAELGDSAMYLCASSFNRDTEAFFGQGTRLTVV.

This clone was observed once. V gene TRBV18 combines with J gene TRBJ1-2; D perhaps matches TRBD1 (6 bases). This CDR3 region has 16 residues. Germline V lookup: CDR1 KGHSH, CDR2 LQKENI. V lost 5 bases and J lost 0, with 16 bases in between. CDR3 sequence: CASSGQSPTTNYGYTF. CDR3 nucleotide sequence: TGTGCCAGCTCAGGACAGAGCCCAACGACTAACTATGGCTACACCTTC.

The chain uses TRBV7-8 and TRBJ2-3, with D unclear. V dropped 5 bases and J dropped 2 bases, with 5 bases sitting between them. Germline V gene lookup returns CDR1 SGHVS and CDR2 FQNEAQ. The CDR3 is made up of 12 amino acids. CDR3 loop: CASSPYTDTQYF. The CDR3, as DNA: TGTGCCAGCAGCCCCTACACAGATACGCAGTATTTT.